The text below deals with one T cell receptor (beta chain). The sample comes from a study of blood T cell repertoires in COVID-19. Study as a whole: Samples came from the United States, Italy and Spain, spanning acute and convalescent COVID-19.

V lost 2 bases and J lost 1, with 7 bases in between. Looked up from germline, CDR1 is LGHNA and CDR2 is YSLEER. The CDR3 contains 14 residues. Original processing methods: Amplification of reference gene primers provided the estimated nucleated cell counts. Sequencing was performed with immunoSEQ multiplex PCR; in TCRdb, only in-frame clones are kept and a portion is missing. From that table come the V and J calls and clone size; the DNA was used to work out D and trimming. The sample has about 99,000 clones; over 65% are singletons. Sequenced input: peripheral blood. The TCR was taken from a man in his sixties with acute or convalescent COVID-19. V and J are TRBV4-3 and TRBJ2-3; a possible D gene is TRBD1 (6 bases). The CDR3 bases are TGCGCCAGCAGCCAACCAGGGGGCACAGATACGCAGTATTTT. This sequence encodes CASSQPGGTDTQYF.